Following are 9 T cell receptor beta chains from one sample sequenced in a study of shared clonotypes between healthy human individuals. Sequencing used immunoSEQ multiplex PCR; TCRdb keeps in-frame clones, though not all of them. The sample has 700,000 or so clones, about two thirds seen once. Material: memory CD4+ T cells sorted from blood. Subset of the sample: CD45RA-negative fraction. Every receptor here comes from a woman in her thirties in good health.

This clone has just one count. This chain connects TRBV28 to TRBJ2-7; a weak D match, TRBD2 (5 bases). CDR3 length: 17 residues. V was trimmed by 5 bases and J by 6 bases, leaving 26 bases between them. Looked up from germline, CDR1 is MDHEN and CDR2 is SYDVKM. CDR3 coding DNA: TGTGCCAGCAGTCTCCCTCCGGGGTGGACGGGCAGGATCGAGCAGTACTTC. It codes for CASSLPPGWTGRIEQYF.

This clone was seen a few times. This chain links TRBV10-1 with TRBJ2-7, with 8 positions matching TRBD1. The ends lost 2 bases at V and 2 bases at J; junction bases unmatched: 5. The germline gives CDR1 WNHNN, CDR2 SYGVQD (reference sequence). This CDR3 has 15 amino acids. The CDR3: CASSEGTGGPYEQYF. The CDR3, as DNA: TGCGCCAGCAGTGAGGGGACAGGAGGTCCCTACGAGCAGTACTTC.

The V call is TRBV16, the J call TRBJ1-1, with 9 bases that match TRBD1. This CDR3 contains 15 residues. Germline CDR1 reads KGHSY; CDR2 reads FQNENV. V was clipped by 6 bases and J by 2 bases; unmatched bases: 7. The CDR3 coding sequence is TGTGCCAGCAGACAGCAGGGACAGGGCAACACTGAAGCTTTCTTT. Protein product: CASRQQGQGNTEAFF.

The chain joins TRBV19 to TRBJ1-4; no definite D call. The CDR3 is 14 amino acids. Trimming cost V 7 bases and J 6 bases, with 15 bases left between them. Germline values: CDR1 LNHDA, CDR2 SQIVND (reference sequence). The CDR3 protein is CASTHLGKDEKLFF. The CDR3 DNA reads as TGTGCCAGTACCCACCTCGGAAAAGATGAAAAACTGTTTTTT.

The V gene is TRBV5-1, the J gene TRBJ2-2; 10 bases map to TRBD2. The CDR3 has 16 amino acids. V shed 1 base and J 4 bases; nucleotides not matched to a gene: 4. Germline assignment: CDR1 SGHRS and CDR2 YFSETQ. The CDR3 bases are TGCGCCAGCAGCTTGAAAGCGGGAGGGGGCACCGGGGAGCTGTTTTTT. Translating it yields CASSLKAGGGTGELFF.

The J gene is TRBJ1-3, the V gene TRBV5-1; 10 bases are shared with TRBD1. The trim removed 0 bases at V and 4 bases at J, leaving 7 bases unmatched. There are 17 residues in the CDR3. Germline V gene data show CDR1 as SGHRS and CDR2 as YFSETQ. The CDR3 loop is CASSLGQGARSGNTIYF. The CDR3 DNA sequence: TGCGCCAGCAGCTTGGGACAGGGGGCGCGTTCCGGAAACACCATATATTTT.

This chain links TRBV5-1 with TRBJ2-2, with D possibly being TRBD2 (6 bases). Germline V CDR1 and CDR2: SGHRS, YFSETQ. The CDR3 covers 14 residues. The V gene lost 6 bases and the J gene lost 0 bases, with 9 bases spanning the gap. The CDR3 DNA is TGCGCCAGCAACGCGGGGACGAACACCGGGGAGCTGTTTTTT. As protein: CASNAGTNTGELFF.

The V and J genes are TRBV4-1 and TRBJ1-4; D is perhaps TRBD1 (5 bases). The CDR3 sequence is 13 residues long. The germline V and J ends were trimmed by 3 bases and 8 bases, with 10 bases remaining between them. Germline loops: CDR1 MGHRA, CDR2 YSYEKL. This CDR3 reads CASSHLGPEKLFF. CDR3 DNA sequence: TGCGCCAGCAGCCACTTGGGACCCGAAAAACTGTTTTTT.

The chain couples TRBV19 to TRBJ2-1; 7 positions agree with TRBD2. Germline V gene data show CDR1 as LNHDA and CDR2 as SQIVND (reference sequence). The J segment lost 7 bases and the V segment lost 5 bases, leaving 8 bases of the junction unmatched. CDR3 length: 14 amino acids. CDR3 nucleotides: TGTGCCAGTAGTGTGGACGCGCGGGGGAATGAGCAGTTCTTC. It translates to CASSVDARGNEQFF.